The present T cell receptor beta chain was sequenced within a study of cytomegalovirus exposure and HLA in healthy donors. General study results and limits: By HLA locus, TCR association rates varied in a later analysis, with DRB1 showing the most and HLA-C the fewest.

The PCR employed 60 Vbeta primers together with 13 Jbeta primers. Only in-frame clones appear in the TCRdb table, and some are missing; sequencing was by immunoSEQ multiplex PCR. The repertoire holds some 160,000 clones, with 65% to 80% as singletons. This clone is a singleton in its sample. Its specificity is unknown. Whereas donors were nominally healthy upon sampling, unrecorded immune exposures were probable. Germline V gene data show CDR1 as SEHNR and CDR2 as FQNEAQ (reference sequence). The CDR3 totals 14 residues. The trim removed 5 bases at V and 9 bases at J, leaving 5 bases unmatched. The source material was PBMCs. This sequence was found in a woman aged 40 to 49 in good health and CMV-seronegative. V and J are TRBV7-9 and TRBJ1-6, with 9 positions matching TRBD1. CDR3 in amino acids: CASSPGQGSSPLHF. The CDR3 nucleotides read TGTGCCAGCAGCCCGGGACAGGGAAGTTCACCCCTCCACTTT.